These T cell receptor beta chains were read from a single sample in a study of shared clonotypes between healthy human individuals. The assay was immunoSEQ multiplex PCR, and TCRdb's table has in-frame clones only and misses some. The top ten hold about 0.21% of the sample, which has 760,000 or so clones, around 96% seen once. What was sequenced was naive CD8+ T cells sorted from blood. These receptors all come from a man in his thirties or forties in good health. Both conserved end residues are part of each CDR3. The order of the fields is CDR3 protein, J gene, V gene, D gene. The D gene is left open where the match is weak.

CDR3aa: CASSVLDNEQFF
j_gene: TRBJ2-1
v_gene: TRBV9
d_gene: -

CDR3aa: CASSPPGANEQFF
j_gene: TRBJ2-1
v_gene: TRBV7-7
d_gene: -

CDR3aa: CASSLELAGYEQYF
j_gene: TRBJ2-7
v_gene: TRBV7-6
d_gene: TRBD2

CDR3aa: CASGDSYEQYF
j_gene: TRBJ2-7
v_gene: TRBV12-5
d_gene: -

CDR3aa: CASSLSMGHNPNTEAFF
j_gene: TRBJ1-1
v_gene: TRBV27
d_gene: -

CDR3aa: CASSGGDRRDPHEQYF
j_gene: TRBJ2-7
v_gene: TRBV7-9
d_gene: TRBD2

CDR3aa: CAISEGTGSREQYF
j_gene: TRBJ2-7
v_gene: TRBV10-3
d_gene: TRBD1

CDR3aa: CATHPSGGLDEQYF
j_gene: TRBJ2-7
v_gene: TRBV25-1
d_gene: TRBD2

CDR3aa: CASSLRRATYEQYF
j_gene: TRBJ2-7
v_gene: TRBV6-5
d_gene: -

CDR3aa: CASSSTGNTGELFF
j_gene: TRBJ2-2
v_gene: TRBV11-2
d_gene: -

CDR3aa: CASRKGAGTTPDTQYF
j_gene: TRBJ2-3
v_gene: TRBV21-1
d_gene: -

CDR3aa: CASTPGVSFSGGTQYF
j_gene: TRBJ2-5
v_gene: TRBV19
d_gene: -

CDR3aa: CASSEGYGYTF
j_gene: TRBJ1-2
v_gene: TRBV9
d_gene: -

CDR3aa: CASSLGPVNQPQHF
j_gene: TRBJ1-5
v_gene: TRBV7-2
d_gene: -

CDR3aa: CASNPPSGTGITGELFF
j_gene: TRBJ2-2
v_gene: TRBV28
d_gene: TRBD1

CDR3aa: CASSVFTGGDLPTDTQYF
j_gene: TRBJ2-3
v_gene: TRBV9
d_gene: TRBD1